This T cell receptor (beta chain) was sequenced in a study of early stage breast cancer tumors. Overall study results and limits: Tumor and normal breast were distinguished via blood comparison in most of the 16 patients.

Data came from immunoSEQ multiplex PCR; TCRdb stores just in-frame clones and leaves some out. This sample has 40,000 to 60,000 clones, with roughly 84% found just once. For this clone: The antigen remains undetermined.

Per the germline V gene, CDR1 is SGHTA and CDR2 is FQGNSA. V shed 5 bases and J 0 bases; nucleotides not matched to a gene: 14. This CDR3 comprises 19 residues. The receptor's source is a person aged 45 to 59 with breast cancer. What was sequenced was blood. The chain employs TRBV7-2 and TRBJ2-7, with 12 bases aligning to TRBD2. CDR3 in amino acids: CASSEPGLAGKIFSYEQYF. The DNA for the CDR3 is TGTGCCAGCAGCGAACCCGGACTAGCGGGAAAAATTTTCTCCTACGAGCAGTACTTC.